This T cell receptor (beta chain) is drawn from a study of low-dose radiotherapy and immunotherapy resistance in tumors. Turning to the study itself: Fractions of 1 Gy went to Cohort 2 every two weeks, for 13 Gy over 26 weeks. Both drugs were delivered intravenously to patients (nivolumab 240 mg every two weeks and ipilimumab 1 mg/kg every six weeks). On cycle 1 day 1, patients started four cycles of oral aspirin 300 mg daily.

The time point here: before trial treatment. Donors received nivolumab, ipilimumab, aspirin, low-dose cyclophosphamide and low-dose radiotherapy. First-strand cDNA relied on TRAV- and TRBV-specific primers spanning alpha and beta chains. Amplification of TCRs used a constant-region primer and V-primer adapter for around 20 PCR cycles. TCRdb analysed the reads with MiXCR anew, one entry per CDR3 protein. The sample holds fewer than 90,000 distinct CDR3 sequences, over 15% seen once. This specimen was PBMCs, taken before treatment. This sequence originates from a male donor with prostate cancer.

CDR3 sequence reads: CSARRQAYNSPLHF. In nucleotides, the CDR3 is TGCAGTGCTCGACGACAGGCCTATAATTCACCCCTCCACTTT. This chain joins TRBV20-1 and TRBJ1-6, with D tentatively TRBD1 (6 bases). V lost 5 bases and J 2 bases, leaving 10 bases between the germline ends. Germline V gives CDR1 DFQATT, CDR2 SNEGSKA (reference sequence). This CDR3 contains 14 residues.